The entry below describes one T cell receptor beta chain. This sample stems from a study of blood T cell repertoires in COVID-19. On the study more broadly: From the United States, Italy and Spain came samples of acute and convalescent COVID-19.

Per the original data handling: Researchers report that nucleated cell counts were estimated from reference gene primer amplification. Some clones are missing from TCRdb's copy, which holds only in-frame ones; the method was immunoSEQ multiplex PCR. The V and J calls and the clone size are those of that table, but D and trimming were determined from the DNA. The profile covers 350,000 to 400,000 clones, with 70% to 90% appearing a single time and about 2.9% taken by the ten largest. Seattle cases were enrolled at active infection and followed longitudinally. The TCR was taken from a woman younger than 45 with COVID-19, enrolled during active disease. The source material was peripheral blood.

The CDR3 DNA follows: TGTGCCAGCAGTTACTTCGGCGGAGAGCAAGAGACCCAGTACTTC. This sequence encodes CASSYFGGEQETQYF. V is TRBV6-2 or TRBV6-3 and J is TRBJ2-5; D remains ambiguous. CDR3 length: 15 residues. The V gene's germline CDR1 is MNHEY and CDR2 SVGEGT. Trimming removed 1 base at V and 2 bases at J, with 11 bases between.